The source of this TCR beta chain is a study of T-cell reconstitution after alpha-beta-depleted transplantation in children. This clonotype was seen many times. Germline CDR1 reads DFQATT; CDR2 reads SNEGSKA (reference sequence). V lost 3 bases and J lost 10, with 10 bases in between. The CDR3 is 11 amino acids. A TCRbeta library incorporating unique molecular identifiers was prepared. TCRdb independently ran MiXCR on the PCR reads; one entry per CDR3 protein. Of hundreds of thousands of distinct CDR3 sequences in the sample, approximately 16% were seen once. The chain has TRBV20-1 and TRBJ2-1; D unclear. This clonotype originated in a human donor who donated a stem cell graft to a child with acute myeloid leukemia. The sample consisted of PBMCs from the stem cell graft donor, taken from the stem cell graft. CDR3 DNA sequence: TGCAGTGCTAGTTCTCCCCCAGAGCAGTTCTTC. This encodes CSASSPPEQFF.